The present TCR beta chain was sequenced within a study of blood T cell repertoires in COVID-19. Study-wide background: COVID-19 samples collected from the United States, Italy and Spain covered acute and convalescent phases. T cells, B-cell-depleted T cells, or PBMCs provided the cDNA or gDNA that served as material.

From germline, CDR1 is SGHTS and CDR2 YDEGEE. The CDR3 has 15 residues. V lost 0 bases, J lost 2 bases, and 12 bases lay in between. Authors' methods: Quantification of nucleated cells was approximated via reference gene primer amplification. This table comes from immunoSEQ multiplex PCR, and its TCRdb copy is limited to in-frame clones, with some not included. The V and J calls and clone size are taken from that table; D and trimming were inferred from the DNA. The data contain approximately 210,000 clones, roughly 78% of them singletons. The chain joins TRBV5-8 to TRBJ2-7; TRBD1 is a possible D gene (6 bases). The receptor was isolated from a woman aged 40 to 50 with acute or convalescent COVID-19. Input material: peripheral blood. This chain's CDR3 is CASSLAGAGTYEQYF. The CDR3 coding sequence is TGTGCCAGCAGCTTGGCAGGGGCAGGTACCTACGAGCAGTACTTC.